The rows below give T cell receptor beta chains drawn from one sample of a study of PD-1 blockade in classical Hodgkin lymphoma. Data came from immunoSEQ multiplex PCR; TCRdb stores just in-frame clones and leaves some out. The table has just under 100,000 clones, 80% to 85% seen once. The source material was peripheral blood mononuclear cells (PBMCs), sampled at baseline. Receptors were obtained from a human donor with classical Hodgkin lymphoma. Each CDR3 is given with its conserved first and last residue. Fields, in order: V gene, clone size, D gene, J gene, CDR3 DNA, CDR3 protein. The D gene is left open where the match is weak. Rows may omit the clone size; those that give it use once, few, many or a size class.

TRBV5-1	-	-	TRBJ2-7	TGCGCCAGCAGCGGCGGGACAGACTACGAGCAGTACTTC	CASSGGTDYEQYF
TRBV5-4	-	TRBD1	TRBJ2-1	TGTGCCAGCAGCCCCTCAGGACAGGGCTGGGGTGAGCAGTTCTTC	CASSPSGQGWGEQFF
TRBV7-3	-	-	TRBJ2-6	TGTGCCAGCAGCTTCCTCCCCCCCGGGACTCCAAGCTCTGGGGCCAACGTCCTGACTTTC	CASSFLPPGTPSSGANVLTF
TRBV7-2	once	-	TRBJ1-1	TGTGCCAGCAGCTTAGACAGGGCCCCCAATTCTGAAGCTTTCTTT	CASSLDRAPNSEAFF
TRBV19	-	TRBD2	TRBJ2-2	TGTGCCAGTAGTATACGGGCGGGAGTAGGCGCCGGGGAGCTGTTTTTT	CASSIRAGVGAGELFF
TRBV28	once	TRBD2	TRBJ2-7	TGTGCCAGCAGTTCCGGGACTAGGCCGGAGCAGTACTTC	CASSSGTRPEQYF
TRBV9	few	TRBD1	TRBJ1-3	TGTGCCAGCAGCGTCCGAGGGGGCGGAAACACCATATATTTT	CASSVRGGGNTIYF
TRBV19	-	TRBD1	TRBJ2-1	TGTGCCAGTAGTATTCAGGGGGCCGATGAGCAGTTCTTC	CASSIQGADEQFF
TRBV9	-	TRBD2	TRBJ2-5	TGTGCCAGCAGCGGAGCGGGACTAGTGGAGACCCAGTACTTC	CASSGAGLVETQYF
TRBV5-1	-	TRBD2	TRBJ2-7	TGCGCCAGCAGCTTGGCCAAAAGCGGGAGAGGATCCTACGAGCAGTACTTC	CASSLAKSGRGSYEQYF
TRBV27	few	-	TRBJ2-2	TGTGCCAGCAACCGGGAGAGGGCGGGGGAGCTGTTTTTT	CASNRERAGELFF
TRBV30	few	-	TRBJ2-3	TGTGCCTGGAGTGTAATAGGAGGTACGCAGTATTTT	CAWSVIGGTQYF
TRBV14	-	-	TRBJ2-3	TGTGCCAGCAGCCAATGGTTGACAACTAGCACAGATACGCAGTATTTT	CASSQWLTTSTDTQYF
TRBV23-1	once	-	TRBJ1-6	TGCGCCAGCAGTCAACCGACAGATACGAATTCACCCCTCCACTTT	CASSQPTDTNSPLHF